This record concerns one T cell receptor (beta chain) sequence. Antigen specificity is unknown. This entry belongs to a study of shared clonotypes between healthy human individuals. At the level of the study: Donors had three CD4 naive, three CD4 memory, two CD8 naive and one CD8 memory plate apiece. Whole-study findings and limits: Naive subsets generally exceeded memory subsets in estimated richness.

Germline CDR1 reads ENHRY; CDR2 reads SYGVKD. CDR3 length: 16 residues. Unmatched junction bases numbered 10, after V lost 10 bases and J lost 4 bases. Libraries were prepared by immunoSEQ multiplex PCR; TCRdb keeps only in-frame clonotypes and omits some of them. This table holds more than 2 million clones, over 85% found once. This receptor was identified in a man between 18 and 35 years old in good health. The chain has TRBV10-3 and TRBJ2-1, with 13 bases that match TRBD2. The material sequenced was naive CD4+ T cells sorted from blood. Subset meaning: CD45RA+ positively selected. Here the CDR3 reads CATPYPLAGGYNEQFF. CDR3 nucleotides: TGTGCCACGCCTTACCCACTAGCGGGAGGGTACAATGAGCAGTTCTTC.